The 12 T cell receptor beta chains below were found in one sample sequenced in a study of shared clonotypes between healthy human individuals. Profiling relied on immunoSEQ multiplex PCR, and the TCRdb table lists in-frame clones only, not all of them. The profile covers around 2.5 million clones, with 80% to 95% appearing a single time and around 0.4% taken by the ten largest. Material: naive CD4+ T cells from PBMCs. Sample subset: CD45RA+ positively selected. The source of these receptors is a man younger than 30 in good health. Some clones in this sample may be carry-over from other donors' samples.

This rearrangement joins TRBV7-2 to TRBJ2-3; a weak D match, TRBD1 (6 bases). The CDR3 consists of 14 residues. Looked up from germline, CDR1 is SGHTA and CDR2 is FQGNSA. V lost 2 bases and J lost 3, with 9 bases in between. In nucleotides, the CDR3 is TGTGCCAGCAGCTTATCCGACAGGACAGATACGCAGTATTTT. Translation gives CASSLSDRTDTQYF.

This chain connects TRBV27 to TRBJ1-5; no reliable D call. The CDR3 contains 10 residues. The V end lost 5 bases, the J end lost 7 bases, and 3 bases lay between the germline ends. From germline, CDR1 is MNHEY and CDR2 SMNVEV (reference sequence). This CDR3 reads CASSEQPQHF. CDR3 nucleotides: TGTGCCAGCAGTGAGCAGCCCCAGCATTTT.

This sequence joins TRBV6-1 and TRBJ2-3; tentatively, D is TRBD1 or TRBD2 (5 bases each). Deletions cut 7 bases from V and 1 base from J, with 15 bases between. Germline values: CDR1 MNHNS, CDR2 SASEGT. The CDR3 loop spans 15 amino acids. The CDR3 loop reads CASTYGGVRTDTQYF. The CDR3 coding sequence is TGTGCCAGCACCTATGGGGGAGTTCGCACAGATACGCAGTATTTT.

This clone is a singleton in its sample. V and J are TRBV9 and TRBJ2-1, with TRBD2 matching over 7 bases. This CDR3 region has 14 residues. V gave up 4 bases and J gave up 4 bases; unmatched junction bases: 5. The germline CDR1 and CDR2 sequences are SGDLS and YYNGEE. Here the CDR3 DNA reads TGTGCCAGCAGCCCAGGAGCGGGGTACAATGAGCAGTTCTTC. This encodes CASSPGAGYNEQFF.

This chain connects TRBV29-1 to TRBJ2-3; 7 positions match TRBD1. CDR3 length: 14 residues. Per germline, CDR1 SQVTM and CDR2 ANQGSEA. V lost 5 bases and J lost 2; bases outside the gene matches: 7. This chain's CDR3 is CSVSDRTNTDTQYF. The CDR3 coding sequence is TGCAGCGTTTCGGACAGGACGAACACAGATACGCAGTATTTT.

The rearrangement joins TRBV11-2 to TRBJ2-7; D might be TRBD2 (6 bases). In germline, CDR1 is SGHAT, CDR2 FQNNGV. CDR3 length equals 15 residues. Trimming pared 5 bases from V and 3 bases from J, leaving 17 bases between. The CDR3 DNA reads as TGTGCCAGCAGCACGCGGACTACGATTGGCTACGAGCAGTACTTC. Translated: CASSTRTTIGYEQYF.

This rearrangement joins TRBV7-8 to TRBJ1-2, with a possible D match to TRBD1 (6 bases). CDR3 length: 18 residues. V lost 5 bases and J lost 1, with 23 bases in between. Per the germline V gene, CDR1 is SGHVS and CDR2 is FQNEAQ. The chain's CDR3 is CASSPHRVQGGFNYGYTF. The CDR3 DNA reads TGTGCCAGCAGCCCCCATCGGGTACAGGGTGGCTTTAACTATGGCTACACCTTC.

Comment on this clone: The sample has other DNA sequences that encode this CDR3 too. V usage is TRBV28 and J usage is TRBJ2-7, with D perhaps TRBD2 (6 bases). Trimming stripped 5 bases from V and 0 bases from J, with 11 bases between. CDR1 is MDHEN and CDR2 is SYDVKM in the germline V gene. CDR3 length equals 14 residues. CDR3: CASSPPGGSYEQYF. Written as DNA, the CDR3 is TGTGCCAGCAGTCCCCCCGGGGGCTCCTACGAGCAGTACTTC.

This chain uses TRBV2 with TRBJ2-7, with D uncertain. Deletions cut 5 bases from V and 6 bases from J, with 8 bases between. The CDR3 runs 11 residues. Germline values: CDR1 SNHLY, CDR2 FYNNEI. CDR3 loop: CASSTYGEQYF. In nucleotides, the CDR3 is TGTGCCAGCAGTACATATGGCGAGCAGTACTTC.

The rearrangement uses TRBV7-2 and TRBJ1-5; weak D call: TRBD1 (5 bases). The CDR3 length is 15 residues. The germline V gene has CDR1 SGHTA and CDR2 FQGNSA. Deletions cut 1 base from V and 5 bases from J, with 12 bases between. CDR3 in DNA: TGTGCCAGCAGCTTAGTGGGGGGGACCTATCAGCCCCAGCATTTT. Encoded protein: CASSLVGGTYQPQHF.

V is TRBV5-4 and J is TRBJ2-3; the D gene could be TRBD1 or TRBD2 (5 bases each). This CDR3 has 17 residues. CDR1 and CDR2 from the germline V gene are SGHNT and YYREEE (reference sequence). The V end was cut by 0 bases, the J end by 4 bases, with 18 bases between. CDR3 region: CASSLGHGGRGADTQYF. The CDR3 DNA sequence: TGTGCCAGCAGCTTGGGCCATGGTGGGAGAGGGGCAGATACGCAGTATTTT.

The table lists this clone with a few counts. V and J are TRBV5-1 and TRBJ1-2; a weak D match, TRBD1 (6 bases). The CDR3 is 13 residues long. The germline gives CDR1 SGHRS, CDR2 YFSETQ. The ends were cut back, 7 bases at V and 10 bases at J, with 20 bases in the middle. The CDR3 DNA sequence: TGCGCCAGCCAGTGGGGGGCCGCGGAACACTACACCTTC. Protein product: CASQWGAAEHYTF. Using reference TRBV5-1 and TRBJ1-2 for the parts outside the CDR3, the full variable domain is KAGVTQTPRYLIKTRGQQVTLSCSPISGHRSVSWYQQTPGQGLQFLFEYFSETQRNKGNFPGRFSGRQFSNSRSEMNVSTLELGDSALYLCASQWGAAEHYTFGSGTRLTVV.